This T cell receptor (beta chain) appears in the sequencing data of a study of shared clonotypes between healthy human individuals (dated by TCRdb to between 2020 and 2021). As for the study more broadly: Three men and a couple of women, aged 18 to 49 years, made up the cohort. To estimate repertoire size and how much clonotype sharing occurs between individuals, the study deeply sequenced the blood TCR repertoires of roughly 5 healthy adults. Each donor's leukapheresis produced roughly between roughly 0.85 and 10 billion PBMCs. Per donor, three plates each were used for CD4 naive and CD4 memory, two for CD8 naive, and one for CD8 memory. Libraries were prepared and TCR repertoires were sequenced by different laboratories using diverse techniques, in order to increase sequencing depth and limit assay-specific biases.

TCR CDR3 regions were amplified from genomic DNA by multiplex PCR using the deep immunoSEQ assay. Extracted genomic DNA from each cell subset was distributed evenly across all wells of several immunoSEQ 96-well plates, and each plate was treated as a replicate. Each replicate PCR for sorted subsets received around 0.2 ug genomic DNA, equal to around 32,000 T cell genomes. Purified libraries were quantified with a Qubit 3.0 fluorometer, sized on a Bioanalyzer 2100, and re-quantified with the KAPA Library Quantification kit. Every immunoSEQ 96-well plate was sequenced on a separate single-read 150-cycle Illumina NextSeq 550 flow cell. The study's processing was this. Because the immunoSEQ output included only junctional sequences and no quality scores, the filtering could not be the same as the filtering used for full-length reads. Sequences were annotated with PyIR, a Python wrapper for IgBLAST v1.9, using IMGT germline references to assign V/J genes and CDR3. Reads were removed for weak V/J assignments (E-value above 1e-6), missing CDR3, stop codons, out-of-frame junctions, or ambiguous translated residues. V3J clonotypes were defined by identical inferred V gene, J gene, and CDR3 amino acid sequence. Percentage overlap between repertoires was computed as shared unique clonotypes divided by the size of the smaller repertoire. Richness of each repertoire was evaluated using RTK rarefaction, the Chao1 estimator, and Recon v2.1 estimates of unobserved clonotypes. For all TCRbeta clonotypes obtained by the gDNA method from a handful of donors, generation probabilities were computed with OLGA. What TCRdb holds here is the immuneACCESS table cut down to in-frame rearrangements. Part of the clones is not present; checked against another copy, under half of the missing clones reflect an unresolved V gene, and the others are unexplained. V and J calls and clone size are copied from that table; D and trimming were computed from the DNA. For this sample the table gives roughly 1,800,000 clones, of which less than 95% were detected only once. More than 0.9% of the sample is in the top ten clones.

The CDR3 has 14 amino acids, counting the end cysteine and phenylalanine. Just CDR3 DNA is preserved here, 42 bases in frame from base 1. Trimming at the junction amounts to 3 bases on V and 0 bases on J, and the germline ends lie 6 bases apart. The CDR1 and CDR2 encoded by the germline V gene are MNHNS and SASEGT. About this clone itself: Its cognate antigen has yet to be identified. Base qualities are not provided; no much larger clone lies one nucleotide away. The same CDR3 is also encoded by other DNA sequences in this sample.

The investigation overall reported the following: Because the study included only a small number of donors, the genetic and exposure-history diversity represented was limited. Pairwise subsampling indicated that sequencing depth was expected to affect the degree of clonotype sharing among donors. Clonotypes shared by all four sorted-subset donors showed higher generation probabilities than non-shared clonotypes. When a handful of donors were compared, the shared fraction of clonotypes was about 5.5% for naive CD4, roughly 3.3% for naive CD8, 2% to 2.5% for memory CD4, and 0.4% for memory CD8. Naive subsets generally had larger estimated clonotype richness than memory subsets did. Sampling was limited to blood, and TCR repertoires in tissue likely differ from TCR repertoires in blood. Incomplete sequencing was indicated by rarefaction of sorted-subset datasets, despite the large sequencing depth.

CD8 naive samples were obtained by positive selection for CCR7 among CD45RO-negative cells, yielding a CD45RA+CCR7+ population from which TemRA cells were excluded. Healthy HIV-negative adults with no recently reported acute infections or vaccinations were included as donors. Every donor was a Caucasian adult residing in Nashville, Tennessee, USA. After blood collection by leukapheresis, PBMCs were isolated using Ficoll-Histopaque density gradient centrifugation and then cryopreserved in the vapor phase of liquid nitrogen. Purity and quantity of every magnetically sorted T cell population were checked by analytical flow cytometry. From each sorted fraction, genomic DNA was isolated and quantified by UV absorbance on a Nanodrop 2000c.

The rearrangement combines TRBV6-1 with TRBJ2-1, with no reliable assignment of the D segment. This receptor was obtained from a young man in good health. The sequencing input was naive CD8+ T cells sorted from blood. This specimen's cell subset or site label, per the study, means: CD45RA+CCR7+. This receptor carries the CDR3 CASSESGSYNEQFF. The nucleotides read TGTGCCAGCAGTGAGTCGGGCTCCTACAATGAGCAGTTCTTC.